This T cell receptor (beta chain) stems from a study of Ad26.COV2.S vaccination and SARS-CoV-2 variants. The wider study: Participants got Ad26.COV2.S intramuscularly, once or twice 56 days apart.

Assay used: immunoSEQ multiplex PCR; TCRdb lists only in-frame clones, some missing. Altogether about 400,000 clones are present, approximately 91% being singletons, with the ten largest covering approximately 1.9%. Points from the study as a whole: Placebo recipients and vaccine recipients were similar in non-spike TCR breadth.

Concerning this clone itself: Its matching antigen is unknown.

This CDR3 comprises 15 residues. The V and J ends lost 4 bases and 5 bases, in that order; junction bases with no gene match: 7. Per the germline V gene, CDR1 is LGHNA and CDR2 is YNFKEQ. Treatment noted: about 20 received Ad26.COV2.S at low or high dose, single or two shots; about 5 received placebo; per-sample allocation not given. The samples date from day 63 after the first vaccine or placebo injection. The clonotype was recovered from a person aged 18-60 years who received the Ad26.COV2.S COVID-19 vaccine or a placebo. Sequencing was performed on peripheral blood, taken in a trial of Ad26.COV2.S vaccine versus placebo. This chain links TRBV4-2 with TRBJ2-1, with 8 bases identical to TRBD2. CDR3 residues: CASSPSGSGHNEQFF. The CDR3 DNA reads TGTGCCAGCAGCCCAAGCGGGAGCGGGCACAATGAGCAGTTCTTC.